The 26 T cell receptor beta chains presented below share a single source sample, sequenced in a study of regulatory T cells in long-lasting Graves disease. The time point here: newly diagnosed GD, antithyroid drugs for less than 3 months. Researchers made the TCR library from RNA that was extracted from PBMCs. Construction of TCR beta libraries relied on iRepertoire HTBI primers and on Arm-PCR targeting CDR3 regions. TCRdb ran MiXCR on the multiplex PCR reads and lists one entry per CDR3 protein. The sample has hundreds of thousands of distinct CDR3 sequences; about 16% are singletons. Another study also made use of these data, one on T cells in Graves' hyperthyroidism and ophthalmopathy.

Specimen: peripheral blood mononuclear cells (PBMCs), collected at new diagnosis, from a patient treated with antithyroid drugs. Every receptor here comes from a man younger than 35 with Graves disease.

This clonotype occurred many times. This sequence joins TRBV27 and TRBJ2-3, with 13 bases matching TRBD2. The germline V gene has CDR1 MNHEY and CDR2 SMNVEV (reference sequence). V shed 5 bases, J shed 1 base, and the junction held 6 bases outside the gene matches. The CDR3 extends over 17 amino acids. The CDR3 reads CASSLRTSGSGTDTQYF. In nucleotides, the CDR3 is TGTGCCAGCAGTCTAAGGACTAGCGGGAGTGGCACAGATACGCAGTATTTT.

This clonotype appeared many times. Here the CDR3 reads CAIRPRAAVVDTQYF. CDR3 DNA: TGTGCCATCAGGCCGCGGGCCGCCGTGGTGGATACGCAGTATTTT. J is TRBJ2-3 and V is TRBV10-3, with a weak D call TRBD2 (5 bases). CDR1 is ENHRY and CDR2 is SYGVKD in the germline V gene. The V gene lost 6 bases and the J gene lost 6 bases, with 19 bases spanning the gap. The CDR3 extends over 15 amino acids.

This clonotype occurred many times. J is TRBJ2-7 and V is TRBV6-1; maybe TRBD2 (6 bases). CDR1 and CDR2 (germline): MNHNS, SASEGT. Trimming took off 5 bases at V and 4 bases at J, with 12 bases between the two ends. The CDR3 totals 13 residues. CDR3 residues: CASSRSGQYEQYF. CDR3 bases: TGTGCCAGCAGTCGTAGCGGCCAATACGAGCAGTACTTC.

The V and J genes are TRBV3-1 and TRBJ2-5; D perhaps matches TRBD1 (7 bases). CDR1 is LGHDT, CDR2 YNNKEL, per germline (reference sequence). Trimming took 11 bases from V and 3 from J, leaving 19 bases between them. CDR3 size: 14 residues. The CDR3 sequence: CAGGPGGTEETQYF. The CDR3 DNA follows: TGTGCCGGGGGGCCAGGGGGTACAGAAGAGACCCAGTACTTC.

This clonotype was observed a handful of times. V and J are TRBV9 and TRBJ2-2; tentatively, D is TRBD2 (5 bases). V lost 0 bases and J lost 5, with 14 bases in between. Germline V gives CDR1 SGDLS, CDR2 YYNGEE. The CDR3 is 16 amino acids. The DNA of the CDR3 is TGTGCCAGCAGCGTAGGACCCTCTCTAGCAACCGGGGAGCTGTTTTTT. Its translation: CASSVGPSLATGELFF.

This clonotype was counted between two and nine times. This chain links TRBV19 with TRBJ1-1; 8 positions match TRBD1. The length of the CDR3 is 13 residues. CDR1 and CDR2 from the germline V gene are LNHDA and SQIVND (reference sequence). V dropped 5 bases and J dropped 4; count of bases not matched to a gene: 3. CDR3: CASSDRGVTEAFF. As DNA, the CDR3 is TGTGCCAGTAGTGACAGGGGAGTCACTGAAGCTTTCTTT.

The CDR3 bases are TGTGCCAGCAGCCGGACACTAAAAGAAGAGACCCAGTACTTC. The encoded protein is CASSRTLKEETQYF. The chain is built from TRBV11-2 and TRBJ2-5; D is perhaps TRBD1 (5 bases). Germline CDR1 SGHAT, CDR2 FQNNGV. V was shortened by 5 bases and J by 3 bases, with 13 bases between the two germline ends. This CDR3 has 14 amino acids.

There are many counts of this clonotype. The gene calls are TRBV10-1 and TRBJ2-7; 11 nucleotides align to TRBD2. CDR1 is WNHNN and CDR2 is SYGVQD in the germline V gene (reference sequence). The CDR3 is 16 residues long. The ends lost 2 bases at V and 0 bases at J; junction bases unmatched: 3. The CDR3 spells CASSEGLAGSSYEQYF. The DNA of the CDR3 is TGCGCCAGCAGTGAGGGACTAGCGGGTTCCTCCTACGAGCAGTACTTC.

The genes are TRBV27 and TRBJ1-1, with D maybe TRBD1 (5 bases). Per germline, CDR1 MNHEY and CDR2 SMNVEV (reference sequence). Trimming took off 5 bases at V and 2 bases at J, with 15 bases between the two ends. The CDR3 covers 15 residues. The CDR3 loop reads CASSPPQGPNTEAFF. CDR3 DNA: TGTGCCAGCAGTCCCCCTCAGGGACCAAACACTGAAGCTTTCTTT.

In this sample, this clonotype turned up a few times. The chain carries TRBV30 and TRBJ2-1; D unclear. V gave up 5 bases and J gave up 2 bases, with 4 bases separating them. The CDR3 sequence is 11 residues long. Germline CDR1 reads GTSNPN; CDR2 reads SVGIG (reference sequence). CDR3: CAWAAYNEQFF. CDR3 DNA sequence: TGTGCCTGGGCCGCCTACAATGAGCAGTTCTTC.

Written as DNA, the CDR3 is TGTGCCAGCAGCCCCGCCCGCAGGGACCTTCAATCGAACACTGAAGCTTTCTTT. The encoded protein is CASSPARRDLQSNTEAFF. The V and J genes are TRBV5-4 and TRBJ1-1; D might be TRBD1 (5 bases). This CDR3 is built from 18 residues. CDR1 is SGHNT, CDR2 YYREEE, per germline (reference sequence). V lost 4 bases to trimming and J lost 1 base, with 23 bases between them.

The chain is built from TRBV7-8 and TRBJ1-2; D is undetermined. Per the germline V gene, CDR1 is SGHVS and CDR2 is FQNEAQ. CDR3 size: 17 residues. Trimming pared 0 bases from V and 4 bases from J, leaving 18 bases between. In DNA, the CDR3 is TGTGCCAGCAGCTTAGCGACGGCAGGTGATACCACCTATGGCTACACCTTC. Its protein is CASSLATAGDTTYGYTF.

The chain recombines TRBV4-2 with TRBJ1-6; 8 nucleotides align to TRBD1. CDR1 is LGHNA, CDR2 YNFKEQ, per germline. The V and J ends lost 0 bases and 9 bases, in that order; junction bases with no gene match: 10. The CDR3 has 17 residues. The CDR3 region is CASSQEHGTDRASPLHF. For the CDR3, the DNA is TGTGCCAGCAGCCAAGAACATGGCACGGACAGGGCTTCACCCCTCCACTTT.

The CDR3 nucleotides are TGTGCCTGGAGTGGGGTTGTAACTCGCGACGAGCAGTACTTC. As protein: CAWSGVVTRDEQYF. The chain is built from TRBV30 and TRBJ2-7; no definite D call. The CDR3 is 14 amino acids. Germline assignment: CDR1 GTSNPN and CDR2 SVGIG (reference sequence). Trimming took off 1 base at V and 5 bases at J, with 15 bases between the two ends.

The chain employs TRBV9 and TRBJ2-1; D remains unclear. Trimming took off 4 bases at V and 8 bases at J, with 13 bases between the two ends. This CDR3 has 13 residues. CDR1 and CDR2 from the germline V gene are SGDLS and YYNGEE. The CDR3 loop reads CASSTSPGDEQFF. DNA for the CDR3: TGTGCCAGCAGCACTTCCCCCGGCGATGAGCAGTTCTTC.

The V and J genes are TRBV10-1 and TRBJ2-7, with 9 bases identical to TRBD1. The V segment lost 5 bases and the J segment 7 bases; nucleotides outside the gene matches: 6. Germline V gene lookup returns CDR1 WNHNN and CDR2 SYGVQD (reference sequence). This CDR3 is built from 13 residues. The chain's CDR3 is CASSRDRAGEQYF. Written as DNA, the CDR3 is TGCGCCAGCAGTCGGGACAGGGCGGGGGAGCAGTACTTC.

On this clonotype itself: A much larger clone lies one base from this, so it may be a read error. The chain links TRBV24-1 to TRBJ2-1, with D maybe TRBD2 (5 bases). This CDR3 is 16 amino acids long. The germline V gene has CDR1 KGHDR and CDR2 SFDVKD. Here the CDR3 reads CATSENSGRSCNEQFF. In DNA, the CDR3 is TGTGCCACCAGTGAAAACAGCGGACGCTCCTGCAATGAGCAGTTCTTC.

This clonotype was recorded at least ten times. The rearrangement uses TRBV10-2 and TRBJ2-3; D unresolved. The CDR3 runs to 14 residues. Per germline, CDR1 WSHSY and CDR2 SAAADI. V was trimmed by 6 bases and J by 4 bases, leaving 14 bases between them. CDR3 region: CASRATWRPDTQYF. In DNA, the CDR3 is TGCGCCAGCAGGGCTACCTGGCGCCCAGATACGCAGTATTTT.

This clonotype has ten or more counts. The CDR3 is CVTTGGWEQYF. The CDR3 nucleotides read TGTGTCACGACAGGGGGCTGGGAGCAGTACTTC. The V call is TRBV6-1, the J call TRBJ2-7; 10 nucleotides agree with TRBD1. The CDR3 has 11 amino acids. Germline CDR1 and CDR2: MNHNS and SASEGT.

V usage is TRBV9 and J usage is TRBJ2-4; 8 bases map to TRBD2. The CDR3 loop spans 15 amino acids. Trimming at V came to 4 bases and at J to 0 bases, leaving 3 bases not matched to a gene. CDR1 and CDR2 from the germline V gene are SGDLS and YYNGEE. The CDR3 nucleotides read TGTGCCAGCAGCATTAGCGGGGCAGCCAAAAACATTCAGTACTTC. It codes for CASSISGAAKNIQYF.

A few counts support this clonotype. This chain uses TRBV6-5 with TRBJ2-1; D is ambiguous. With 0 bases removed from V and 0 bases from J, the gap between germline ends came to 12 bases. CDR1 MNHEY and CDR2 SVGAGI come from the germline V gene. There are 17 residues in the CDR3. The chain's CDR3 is CASSYSGRPSSYNEQFF. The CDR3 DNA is TGTGCCAGCAGTTACTCGGGCCGACCCAGCTCCTACAATGAGCAGTTCTTC.

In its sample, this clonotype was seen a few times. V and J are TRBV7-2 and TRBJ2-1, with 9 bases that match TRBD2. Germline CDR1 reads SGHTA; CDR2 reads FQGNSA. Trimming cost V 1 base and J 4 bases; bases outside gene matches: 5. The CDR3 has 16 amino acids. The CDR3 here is CASSLEASGVYNEQFF. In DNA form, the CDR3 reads TGTGCCAGCAGCTTAGAAGCTAGCGGGGTGTACAATGAGCAGTTCTTC.

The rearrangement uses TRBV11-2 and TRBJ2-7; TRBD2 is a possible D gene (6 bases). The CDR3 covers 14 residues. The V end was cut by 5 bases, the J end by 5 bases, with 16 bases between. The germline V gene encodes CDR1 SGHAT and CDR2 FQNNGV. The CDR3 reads CASSPSGRGNEQYF. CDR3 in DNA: TGTGCCAGCAGCCCCTCGGGACGGGGGAACGAGCAGTACTTC.

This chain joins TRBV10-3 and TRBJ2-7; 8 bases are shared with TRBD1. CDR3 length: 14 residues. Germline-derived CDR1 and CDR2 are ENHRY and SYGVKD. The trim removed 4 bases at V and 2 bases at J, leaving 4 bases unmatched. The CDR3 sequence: CAISGGQAAYEQYF. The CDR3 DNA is TGTGCCATCAGTGGGGGACAGGCGGCCTACGAGCAGTACTTC.

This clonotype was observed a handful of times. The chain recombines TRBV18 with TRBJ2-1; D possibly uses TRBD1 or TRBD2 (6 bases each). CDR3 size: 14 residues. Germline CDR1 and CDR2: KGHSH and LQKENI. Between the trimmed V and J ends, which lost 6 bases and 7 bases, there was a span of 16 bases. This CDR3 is CASSGGGTGNEQFF. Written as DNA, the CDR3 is TGTGCCAGCTCCGGGGGCGGCACCGGGAATGAGCAGTTCTTC.

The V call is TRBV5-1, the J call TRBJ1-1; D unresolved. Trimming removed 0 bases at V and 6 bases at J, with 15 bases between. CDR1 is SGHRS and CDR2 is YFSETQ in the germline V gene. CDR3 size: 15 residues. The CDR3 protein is CASSLGGSWFPEAFF. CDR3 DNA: TGCGCCAGCAGCTTGGGAGGAAGTTGGTTCCCTGAAGCTTTCTTT.